This T cell receptor beta chain came from a study of T cell repertoires in cytomegalovirus infection. Study background: It was the public TCR beta signatures that indicated both CMV infection and matching HLA type. Study-wide results and caveats: What dominated the ex vivo response were HLA-C-restricted CMV-specific TCR beta clonotypes.

MiXCR, run by TCRdb on the reads, gives a single entry per CDR3 protein. This sample has roughly 640,000 distinct CDR3 sequences, with 24% found just once. Many counts were recorded for this clonotype. Its antigen is still unknown. V was shortened by 4 bases and J by 5 bases, with 18 bases between the two germline ends. Per germline, CDR1 SGHVS and CDR2 FNYEAQ. The CDR3 length is 16 residues. The sample consisted of CD8+ T cells from PBMCs. The chain has TRBV7-6 and TRBJ2-1; possible D gene TRBD2, 5 bases. This sequence originates from a human donor in good health (CMV status not recorded). Some clones in this sample may be carry-over from other donors' samples. The chain's CDR3 is CASSSAVGRLDNEQFF. The DNA of the CDR3 is TGTGCCAGCAGCTCCGCCGTAGGGAGACTCGACAATGAGCAGTTCTTC.